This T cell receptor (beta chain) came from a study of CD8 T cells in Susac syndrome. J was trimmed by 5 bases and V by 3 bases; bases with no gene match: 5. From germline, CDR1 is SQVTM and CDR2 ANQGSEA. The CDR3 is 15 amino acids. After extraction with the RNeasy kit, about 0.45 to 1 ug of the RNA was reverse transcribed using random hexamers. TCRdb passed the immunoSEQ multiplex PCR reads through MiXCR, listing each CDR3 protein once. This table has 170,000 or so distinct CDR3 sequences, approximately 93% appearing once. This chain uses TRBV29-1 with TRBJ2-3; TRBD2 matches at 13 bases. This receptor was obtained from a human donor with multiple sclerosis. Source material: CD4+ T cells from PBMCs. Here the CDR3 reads CSVEKLAGGRDTQYF. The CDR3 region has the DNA TGCAGCGTTGAGAAACTAGCGGGGGGGAGAGATACGCAGTATTTT.